These 22 T cell receptor beta chains share one sample of origin, sequenced in a study of a mutant IDH1 vaccine in newly diagnosed glioma. The time point denotes: week 11, during vaccination. Every single dose of the vaccine, 300 ug of mutant IDH1 20-mer peptide, came with topical imiquimod. No antigens are known for them. Profiling relied on immunoSEQ multiplex PCR, and the TCRdb table lists in-frame clones only, not all of them. There are tens of thousands of clones in the sample; about 80% occur only once, and around 8.3% lies in the top ten. The sequencing used PBMCs, collected from a glioma patient whose treatment included an IDH1 peptide vaccine. The receptors here all came from a woman aged 18-29 years with glioma.

The chain recombines TRBV7-2 with TRBJ1-2, with D possibly being TRBD1 (5 bases). The V gene's germline CDR1 is SGHTA and CDR2 FQGNSA. This CDR3 has 15 amino acids. V shed 2 bases and J shed 3 bases, with 13 bases lying between them. The DNA of the CDR3 is TGTGCCAGCAGCTTAAGGGTCGGGGACGACTATGGCTACACCTTC. It specifies CASSLRVGDDYGYTF.

The genes are TRBV6-5 and TRBJ2-3; unclear D gene. Germline V gives CDR1 MNHEY, CDR2 SVGAGI. With 6 bases removed from V and 0 bases from J, the gap between germline ends came to 13 bases. The CDR3 totals 15 residues. The DNA of the CDR3 is TGTGCCAGCAGCCCGTTCGCGGCTAGCACAGATACGCAGTATTTT. It is translated as CASSPFAASTDTQYF.

This clone was observed once. The gene calls are TRBV7-2 and TRBJ2-5; maybe TRBD2 (5 bases). The germline CDR1 and CDR2 sequences are SGHTA and FQGNSA. With 5 bases removed from V and 5 bases from J, the gap between germline ends came to 12 bases. The CDR3 sequence is 13 residues long. CDR3 bases: TGTGCCAGCAGCGGATCACTAGGCGAGACCCAGTACTTC. Translation gives CASSGSLGETQYF.

The V gene is TRBV27, the J gene TRBJ1-1; a possible D gene is TRBD1 (5 bases). Germline V CDR1 and CDR2: MNHEY, SMNVEV (reference sequence). The V end was cut by 5 bases, the J end by 3 bases, with 13 bases between. The CDR3 spans 14 residues. The CDR3 DNA sequence: TGTGCCAGCAGTCCACAGATAGGGGACACTGAAGCTTTCTTT. It specifies CASSPQIGDTEAFF.

This rearrangement joins TRBV19 to TRBJ1-2; no firm D call. Trimming shortened V by 1 base and J by 3 bases, and 12 bases separated the two germline ends. The CDR3 spans 15 residues. Germline-derived CDR1 and CDR2 are LNHDA and SQIVND (reference sequence). The CDR3: CASSIGVGSYYGYTF. As DNA, the CDR3 is TGTGCCAGTAGTATAGGGGTTGGTTCCTACTATGGCTACACCTTC.

This clone appeared a few times. J is TRBJ1-4 and V is TRBV7-6; D remains unclear. Germline CDR1 SGHVS, CDR2 FNYEAQ. The CDR3 sequence is 16 residues long. Between the trimmed V and J ends, which lost 5 bases and 2 bases, there was a span of 15 bases. As DNA, the CDR3 is TGTGCCAGCAGCGCCCTTGGTGGGGAGACTAATGAAAAACTGTTTTTT. This translates into CASSALGGETNEKLFF.

V gene TRBV14 combines with J gene TRBJ2-2; the D call may be TRBD1 or TRBD2 (5 bases each). Germline V gene sequence: CDR1 SGHDN, CDR2 FVKESK. CDR3 length: 21 residues. Trimming shortened V by 5 bases and J by 6 bases, and 34 bases separated the two germline ends. CDR3 DNA sequence: TGTGCCAGCAGCGGCCGTACCGGGACGTTTTCTAAAGACCCACGTTCCGGGGAGCTGTTTTTT. Translation gives CASSGRTGTFSKDPRSGELFF.

This clone was seen a few times. The chain joins TRBV18 to TRBJ2-7; TRBD2 matches 12 bases. Germline values: CDR1 KGHSH, CDR2 LQKENI. J gave up 3 bases and V 3 bases, and 6 bases lay outside the gene matches. CDR3 size: 16 residues. The chain's CDR3 is CASSPTLAGGLYEQYF. For the CDR3, the DNA is TGTGCCAGCTCACCGACACTAGCGGGGGGACTCTACGAGCAGTACTTC.

The chain couples TRBV5-1 to TRBJ1-2; tentative D call: TRBD1 (5 bases). In germline, CDR1 is SGHRS, CDR2 YFSETQ. V was trimmed by 5 bases and J by 2 bases, leaving 28 bases between them. The CDR3 runs to 19 residues. The CDR3: CASRFQGPGSPSPNYGYTF. The CDR3, as DNA: TGCGCCAGCAGGTTCCAAGGACCAGGGAGTCCCTCCCCGAACTATGGCTACACCTTC.

This chain links TRBV7-2 with TRBJ2-2; 8 nucleotides agree with TRBD1. Germline CDR1 and CDR2: SGHTA and FQGNSA. The CDR3 contains 16 residues. V gave up 5 bases and J gave up 4 bases; unmatched junction bases: 9. The CDR3 loop is CASSPIRQGFTGELFF. The CDR3 DNA reads TGTGCCAGCAGCCCAATTAGACAGGGGTTCACCGGGGAGCTGTTTTTT. The variable domain in full, with the rest retrieved from reference TRBV7-2 and TRBJ2-2, is GAGVSQSPSNKVTEKGKDVELRCDPISGHTALYWYRQSLGQGLEFLIYFQGNSAPDKSGLPSDRFSAERTGGSVSTLTIQRTQQEDSAVYLCASSPIRQGFTGELFFGEGSRLTVL.

The chain employs TRBV28 and TRBJ2-1, with 7 bases lining up with TRBD2. Per germline, CDR1 MDHEN and CDR2 SYDVKM. CDR3 length: 16 amino acids. After removal of 3 bases from V and 9 bases from J, the junction contained 14 bases not matched to a gene. CDR3 coding DNA: TGTGCCAGCAGTTTCTTGGGCGGGAGACACCTGCGTGAGCAGTTCTTC. Protein sequence: CASSFLGGRHLREQFF.

The chain recombines TRBV12-5 with TRBJ2-1; TRBD1 agrees at 8 bases. The CDR3 consists of 16 residues. Trimming cost V 5 bases and J 0 bases; bases outside gene matches: 6. The germline CDR1 and CDR2 sequences are LGHNT and FRNRAP. The CDR3 nucleotides read TGTGCTAGTGGTCTCAGGGGGCCAAGCTCCTACAATGAGCAGTTCTTC. Its translation: CASGLRGPSSYNEQFF.

The rearrangement uses TRBV6-1 and TRBJ1-1; D gene uncertain. Germline V lookup: CDR1 MNHNS, CDR2 SASEGT. V was trimmed by 4 bases and J by 11 bases, leaving 17 bases between them. The length of the CDR3 is 13 residues. CDR3 region: CASSVSGPLGAFF. The CDR3 nucleotides are TGTGCCAGCAGTGTTTCTGGGCCTCTAGGGGCTTTCTTT.

This chain connects TRBV15 to TRBJ1-1; a weak D match, TRBD1 (5 bases). Germline CDR1 LNHNV, CDR2 YYDKDF (reference sequence). The CDR3 runs to 14 residues. With 0 bases removed from V and 4 bases from J, the gap between germline ends came to 9 bases. This CDR3 is CATSRDWGLTEAFF. Here the CDR3 DNA reads TGTGCCACCAGCAGAGATTGGGGCCTCACTGAAGCTTTCTTT.

This clone came up once. The rearrangement uses TRBV19 and TRBJ2-2; 7 bases map to TRBD1. The junction had 1 base not matched to a gene; V was cut back by 3 bases and J by 0 bases. Germline CDR1 LNHDA, CDR2 SQIVND (reference sequence). This CDR3 has 15 amino acids. Here the CDR3 DNA reads TGTGCCAGTAGTATTGGACAGGCGAACACCGGGGAGCTGTTTTTT. Its translation: CASSIGQANTGELFF.

The V and J genes are TRBV20-1 and TRBJ2-1, with D perhaps assigned TRBD1 or TRBD2 (5 bases each). V was trimmed by 5 bases and J by 9 bases, leaving 11 bases between them. The CDR3 runs to 11 residues. CDR1 is DFQATT, CDR2 SNEGSKA, per germline (reference sequence). In DNA, the CDR3 is TGCAGTGCTTTTTTTGGGGGTGAGCAGTTCTTC. Amino acid sequence: CSAFFGGEQFF.

V gene TRBV9 combines with J gene TRBJ2-7; a weak D match, TRBD1 (5 bases). CDR3 size: 15 residues. Germline V CDR1 and CDR2: SGDLS, YYNGEE. Trimming left V 0 bases short and J 4 bases short, with 14 bases between. The CDR3: CASSVGQGPLYEQYF. Here the CDR3 DNA reads TGTGCCAGCAGCGTAGGGCAGGGTCCTCTTTACGAGCAGTACTTC.

By its share, this clone is medium-sized. The chain combines TRBV9 with TRBJ1-2, with a possible D match to TRBD1 (5 bases). The CDR3 length is 19 residues. Looked up from germline, CDR1 is SGDLS and CDR2 is YYNGEE. V was clipped by 0 bases and J by 3 bases, with 24 bases between them. CDR3 coding DNA: TGTGCCAGCAGCGTAGCTAAGGTGTCGGAGGGGCGAACTCACTATGGCTACACCTTC. This sequence encodes CASSVAKVSEGRTHYGYTF.

In its sample, this clone was seen a few times. The rearrangement joins TRBV11-2 to TRBJ1-1; no clear D. The length of the CDR3 is 15 residues. Germline CDR1 SGHAT, CDR2 FQNNGV. V lost 5 bases to trimming and J lost 0 bases, with 13 bases between them. Here the CDR3 reads CASSPTRLLNTEAFF. Here the CDR3 DNA reads TGTGCCAGCAGCCCCACGAGACTTCTGAACACTGAAGCTTTCTTT. Variable domain in full (rest from reference TRBV11-2 and TRBJ1-1): EAGVAQSPRYKIIEKRQSVAFWCNPISGHATLYWYQQILGQGPKLLIQFQNNGVVDDSQLPKDRFSAERLKGVDSTLKIQPAKLEDSAVYLCASSPTRLLNTEAFFGQGTRLTVV.

This clone was picked up one time. The V gene is TRBV29-1, the J gene TRBJ2-7; TRBD1 aligns across 10 bases. The V segment lost 6 bases and the J segment 7 bases; nucleotides outside the gene matches: 6. The CDR3 consists of 12 residues. Germline assignment: CDR1 SQVTM and CDR2 ANQGSEA. DNA of the CDR3: TGCAGCGTGCGACAGGGGGCTGGGGAGCAGTACTTC. Protein sequence: CSVRQGAGEQYF.

This chain uses TRBV30 with TRBJ1-1; D not certain. This CDR3 has 14 amino acids. Germline V gene data show CDR1 as GTSNPN and CDR2 as SVGIG (reference sequence). Trimming shortened V by 3 bases and J by 2 bases, and 13 bases separated the two germline ends. The CDR3 DNA follows: TGTGCCTGGAGGGGCGGGCTCGGAAACACTGAAGCTTTCTTT. Translation: CAWRGGLGNTEAFF.

V is TRBV27 and J is TRBJ1-4; D uncertain. The CDR3 contains 15 residues. V was cut by 2 bases and J by 0 bases, with 7 bases left in between. Germline loops: CDR1 MNHEY, CDR2 SMNVEV (reference sequence). The CDR3, as DNA: TGTGCCAGCAGTTTAGTCACGGCAACTAATGAAAAACTGTTTTTT. Translation gives CASSLVTATNEKLFF.